This T cell receptor (beta chain) emerged from a study of T cells in pancreatic ductal adenocarcinoma. General study points: Comparisons of tumor and blood clonality may show falsely lower tumor diversity. Blood clonality (roughly 0.075) did not differ significantly from tumor (around 0.12). The resected cohort was biased toward the minority with early-stage disease.

With regard to this clone: Antigen specificity is unknown.

Selected pancreatic ductal adenocarcinoma patients had undergone surgery without neoadjuvant therapy. Generated by immunoSEQ multiplex PCR, the TCRdb table keeps only in-frame clones and is missing some. The sample has roughly 100,000 clones, 90% to 95% seen once. The sample comprised PBMCs. This TCR derives from a human donor with pancreatic ductal adenocarcinoma.

The CDR3 here is CASSPGTPEGNTEAFF. The CDR3 DNA sequence: TGTGCCAGCTCACCTGGGACTCCCGAGGGGAACACTGAAGCTTTCTTT. The rearrangement links TRBV18 to TRBJ1-1, with a possible D match to TRBD1 (5 bases). Deletions cut 3 bases from V and 1 base from J, with 15 bases between. There are 16 residues in the CDR3. The germline gives CDR1 KGHSH, CDR2 LQKENI. Using reference TRBV18 and TRBJ1-1 for the parts outside the CDR3, the full variable domain is NAGVMQNPRHLVRRRGQEARLRCSPMKGHSHVYWYRQLPEEGLKFMVYLQKENIIDESGMPKERFSAEFPKEGPSILRIQQVVRGDSAAYFCASSPGTPEGNTEAFFGQGTRLTVV.